Detailed here is one TCR beta chain. Vbeta (60) and Jbeta (13) primers were used in the PCR. The data were produced by immunoSEQ multiplex PCR, yet TCRdb's version contains in-frame clones alone and is incomplete. The table has around 110,000 clones, about 10% seen once. The CDR3 has 16 amino acids. V shed 0 bases and J 5 bases; nucleotides not matched to a gene: 9. The germline CDR1 and CDR2 sequences are WSHSY and SAAADI. The data were taken from a study of cytomegalovirus exposure and HLA in healthy donors. The chain joins TRBV10-2 to TRBJ2-7, with 8 bases fitting TRBD2. The sample consisted of PBMCs. The clonotype comes from a man aged 25 to 40 in good health and CMV-seronegative. In DNA, the CDR3 is TGCGCCAGCAGTGAGTCTGGAACGGGAGGGCCCAACGAGCAGTACTTC. This codes for CASSESGTGGPNEQYF.